This T cell receptor (beta chain) was sequenced in a study of cytomegalovirus exposure and HLA in healthy donors. The CDR3 covers 19 residues. The V gene end was trimmed by 1 base and the J gene end by 5 bases; junction bases not matched to a gene: 12. Per the germline V gene, CDR1 is SNHLY and CDR2 is FYNNEI. Broader study findings: A later analysis reported that several of the most significant clusters appeared to be linked to common viral pathogens, among them Epstein-Barr virus. Among TCR beta chains of equal frequency, HLA-associated ones were more clonally expanded in a later analysis. Versus the roughly 640-donor mean, an Asian-associated ancestry cluster reportedly showed fewer N-insertions in a later analysis.

This clone has just one count. Its specificity is unknown. PCR primers comprised 60 Vbeta and 13 Jbeta primers. The assay was immunoSEQ multiplex PCR, and TCRdb's table has in-frame clones only and misses some. The sample yields 95,000 to 100,000 clones, approximately 85% seen once. Healthy bone marrow donors made up the donors. The clonotype was recovered from a man younger than 40 in good health and CMV-seronegative. The sequencing input was PBMCs. This chain uses TRBV2 with TRBJ2-3; 13 nucleotides align to TRBD2. The CDR3 region is CASSEDLLLAGGLIDTQYF. The CDR3, as DNA: TGTGCCAGCAGTGAAGACCTCTTACTAGCGGGAGGGCTTATAGATACGCAGTATTTT.